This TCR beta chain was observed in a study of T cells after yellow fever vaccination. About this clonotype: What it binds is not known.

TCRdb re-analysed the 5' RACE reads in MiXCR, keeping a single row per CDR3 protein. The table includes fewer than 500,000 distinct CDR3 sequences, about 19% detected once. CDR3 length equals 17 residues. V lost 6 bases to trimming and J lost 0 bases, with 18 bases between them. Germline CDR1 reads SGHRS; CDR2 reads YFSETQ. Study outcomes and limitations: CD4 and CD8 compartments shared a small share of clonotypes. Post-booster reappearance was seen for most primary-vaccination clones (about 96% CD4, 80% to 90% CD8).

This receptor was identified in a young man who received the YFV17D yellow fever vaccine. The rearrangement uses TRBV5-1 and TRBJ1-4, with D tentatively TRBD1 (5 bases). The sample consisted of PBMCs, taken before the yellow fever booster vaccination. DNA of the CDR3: TGCGCCAGCACCCCGGTCGGGGGTTATGCAACTAATGAAAAACTGTTTTTT. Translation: CASTPVGGYATNEKLFF. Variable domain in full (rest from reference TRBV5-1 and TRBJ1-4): KAGVTQTPRYLIKTRGQQVTLSCSPISGHRSVSWYQQTPGQGLQFLFEYFSETQRNKGNFPGRFSGRQFSNSRSEMNVSTLELGDSALYLCASTPVGGYATNEKLFFGSGTQLSVL.